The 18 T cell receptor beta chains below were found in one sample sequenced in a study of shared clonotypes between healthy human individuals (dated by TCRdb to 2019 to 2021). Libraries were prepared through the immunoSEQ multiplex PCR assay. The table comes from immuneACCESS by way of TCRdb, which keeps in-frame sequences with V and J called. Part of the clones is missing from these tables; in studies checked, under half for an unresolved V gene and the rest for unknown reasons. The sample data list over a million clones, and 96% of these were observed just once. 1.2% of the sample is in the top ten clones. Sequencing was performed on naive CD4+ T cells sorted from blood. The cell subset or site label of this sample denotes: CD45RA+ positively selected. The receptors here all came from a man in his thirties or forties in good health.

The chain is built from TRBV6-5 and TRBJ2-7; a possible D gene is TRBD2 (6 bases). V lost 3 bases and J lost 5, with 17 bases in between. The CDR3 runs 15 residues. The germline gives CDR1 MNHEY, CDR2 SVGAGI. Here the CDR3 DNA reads TGTGCCAGCAGTTATCTGCCTACAGCGGGCCACGAGCAGTACTTC. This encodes CASSYLPTAGHEQYF.

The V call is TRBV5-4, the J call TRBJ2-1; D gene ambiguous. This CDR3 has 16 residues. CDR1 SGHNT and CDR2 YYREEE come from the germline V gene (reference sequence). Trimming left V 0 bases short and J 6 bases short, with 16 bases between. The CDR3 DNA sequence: TGTGCCAGCAGCTTGGCCGGCGGTAGGGCCGGCAATGAGCAGTTCTTC. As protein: CASSLAGGRAGNEQFF.

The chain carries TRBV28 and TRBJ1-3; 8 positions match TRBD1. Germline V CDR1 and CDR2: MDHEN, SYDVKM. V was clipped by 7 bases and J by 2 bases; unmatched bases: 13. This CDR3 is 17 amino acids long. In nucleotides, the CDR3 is TGTGCCAGCATAACAGTCCAGGGGGCGCTGACTGGAAACACCATATATTTT. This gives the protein CASITVQGALTGNTIYF.

The CDR3 nucleotides are TGTGCCAGCTCACCACCGGGACAGCTACAAGAGACCCAGTACTTC. Encoded protein: CASSPPGQLQETQYF. J is TRBJ2-5 and V is TRBV18; 7 nucleotides align to TRBD1. V lost 0 bases, J lost 2 bases, and 3 bases stayed unmatched. Germline CDR1 is KGHSH and CDR2 is LQKENI. The CDR3 has 15 residues.

The CDR3 loop is CASSLPRRAGNTIYF. CDR3 DNA sequence: TGTGCCAGCAGTCTACCTCGCCGGGCCGGAAACACCATATATTTT. This sequence joins TRBV28 and TRBJ1-3, with unresolved D. Between the trimmed V and J ends, which lost 5 bases and 4 bases, there was a span of 15 bases. In germline, CDR1 is MDHEN, CDR2 SYDVKM. The CDR3 consists of 15 residues.

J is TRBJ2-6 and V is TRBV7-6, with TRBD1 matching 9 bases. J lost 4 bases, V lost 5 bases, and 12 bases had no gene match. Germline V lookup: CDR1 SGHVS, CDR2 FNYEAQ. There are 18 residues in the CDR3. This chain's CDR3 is CASSRFPGQGTGANVLTF. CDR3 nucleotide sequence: TGTGCCAGCAGCCGATTTCCGGGACAGGGAACCGGGGCCAACGTCCTGACTTTC.

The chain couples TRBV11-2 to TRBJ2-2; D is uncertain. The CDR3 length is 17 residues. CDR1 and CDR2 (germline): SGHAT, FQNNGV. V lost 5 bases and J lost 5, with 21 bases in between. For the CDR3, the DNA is TGTGCCAGCAGCCCACGGGCACCCATAACAAATACCGGGGAGCTGTTTTTT. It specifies CASSPRAPITNTGELFF.

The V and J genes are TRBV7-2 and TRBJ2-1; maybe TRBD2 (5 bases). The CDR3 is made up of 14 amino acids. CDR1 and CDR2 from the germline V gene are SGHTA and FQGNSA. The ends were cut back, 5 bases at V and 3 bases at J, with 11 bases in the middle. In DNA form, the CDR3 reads TGTGCCAGCAGCGGGAGCGTCCTCTACAATGAGCAGTTCTTC. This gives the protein CASSGSVLYNEQFF.

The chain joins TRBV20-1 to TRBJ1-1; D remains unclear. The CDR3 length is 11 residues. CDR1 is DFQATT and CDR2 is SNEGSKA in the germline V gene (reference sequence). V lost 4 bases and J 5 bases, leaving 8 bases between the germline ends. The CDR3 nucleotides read TGCAGTGCTAAACAATGGACTGAAGCTTTCTTT. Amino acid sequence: CSAKQWTEAFF.

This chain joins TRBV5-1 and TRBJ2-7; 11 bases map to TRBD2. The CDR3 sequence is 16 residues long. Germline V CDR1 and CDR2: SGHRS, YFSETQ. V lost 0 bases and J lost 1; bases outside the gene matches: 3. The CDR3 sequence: CASSLAGLAVSYEQYF. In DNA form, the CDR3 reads TGCGCCAGCAGCTTGGCGGGACTAGCGGTGTCCTACGAGCAGTACTTC.

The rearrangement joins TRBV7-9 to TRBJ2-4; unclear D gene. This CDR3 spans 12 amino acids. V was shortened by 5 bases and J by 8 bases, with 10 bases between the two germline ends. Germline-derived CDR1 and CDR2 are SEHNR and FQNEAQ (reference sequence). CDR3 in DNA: TGTGCCAGCAGCCTTCGACCGGACATTCAGTACTTC. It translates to CASSLRPDIQYF.

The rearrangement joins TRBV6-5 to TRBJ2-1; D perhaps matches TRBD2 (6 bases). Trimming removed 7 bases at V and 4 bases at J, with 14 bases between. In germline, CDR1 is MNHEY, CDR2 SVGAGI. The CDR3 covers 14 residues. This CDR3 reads CASKTPSEYNEQFF. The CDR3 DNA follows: TGTGCCAGCAAAACCCCTAGCGAGTACAATGAGCAGTTCTTC.

DNA of the CDR3: TGTGCCACCAGGCGTGGATTCCAGAAGCAGTACTTC. Amino acids: CATRRGFQKQYF. The V call is TRBV15, the J call TRBJ2-7; D is unresolved. Trimming left V 6 bases short and J 8 bases short, with 14 bases between. The CDR3 sequence is 12 residues long. Germline loops: CDR1 LNHNV, CDR2 YYDKDF (reference sequence).

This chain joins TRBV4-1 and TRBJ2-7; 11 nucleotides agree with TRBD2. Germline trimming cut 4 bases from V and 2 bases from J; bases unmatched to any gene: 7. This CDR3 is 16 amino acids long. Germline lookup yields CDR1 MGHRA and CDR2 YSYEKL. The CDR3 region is CASSPPGSGRAYEQYF. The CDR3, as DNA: TGCGCCAGCAGCCCCCCGGGTAGCGGGAGGGCCTACGAGCAGTACTTC.

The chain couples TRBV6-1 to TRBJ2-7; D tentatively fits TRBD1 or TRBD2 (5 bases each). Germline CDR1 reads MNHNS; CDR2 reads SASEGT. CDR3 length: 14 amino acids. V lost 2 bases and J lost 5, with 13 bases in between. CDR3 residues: CASSERDEGHEQYF. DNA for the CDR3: TGTGCCAGCAGTGAACGGGACGAGGGTCACGAGCAGTACTTC.

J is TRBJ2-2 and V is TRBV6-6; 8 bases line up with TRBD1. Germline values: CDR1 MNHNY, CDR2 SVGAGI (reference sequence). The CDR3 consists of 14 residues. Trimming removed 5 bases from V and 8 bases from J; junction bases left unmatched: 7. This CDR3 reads CASSPDRVQGELFF. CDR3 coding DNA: TGTGCCAGCAGTCCGGACAGGGTGCAAGGGGAGCTGTTTTTT.

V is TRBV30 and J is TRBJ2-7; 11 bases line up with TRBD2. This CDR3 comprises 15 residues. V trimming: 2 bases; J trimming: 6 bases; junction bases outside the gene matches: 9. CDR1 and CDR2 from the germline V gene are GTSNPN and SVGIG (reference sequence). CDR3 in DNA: TGTGCCTGGAGTTTTGGGACTAGCGGCGTTGGCGAGCAGTACTTC. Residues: CAWSFGTSGVGEQYF.

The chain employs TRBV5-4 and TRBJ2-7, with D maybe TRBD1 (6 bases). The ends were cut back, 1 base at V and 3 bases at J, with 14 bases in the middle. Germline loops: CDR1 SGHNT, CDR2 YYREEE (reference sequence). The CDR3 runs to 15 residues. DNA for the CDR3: TGTGCCAGCAGCTTGTCGGCTCAGGGGAACTACGAGCAGTACTTC. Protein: CASSLSAQGNYEQYF. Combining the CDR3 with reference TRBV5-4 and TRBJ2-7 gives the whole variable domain ETGVTQSPTHLIKTRGQQVTLRCSSQSGHNTVSWYQQALGQGPQFIFQYYREEENGRGNFPPRFSGLQFPNYSSELNVNALELDDSALYLCASSLSAQGNYEQYFGPGTRLTVT.